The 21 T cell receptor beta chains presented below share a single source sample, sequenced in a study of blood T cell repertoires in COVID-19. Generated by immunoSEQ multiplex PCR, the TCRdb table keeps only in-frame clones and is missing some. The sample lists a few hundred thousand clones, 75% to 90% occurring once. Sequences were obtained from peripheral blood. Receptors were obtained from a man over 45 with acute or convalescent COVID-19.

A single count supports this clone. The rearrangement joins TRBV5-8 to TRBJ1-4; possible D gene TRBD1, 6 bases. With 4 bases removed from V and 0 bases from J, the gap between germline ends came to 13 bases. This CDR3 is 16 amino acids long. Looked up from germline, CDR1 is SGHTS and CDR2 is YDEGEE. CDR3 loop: CASSPGGSATNEKLFF. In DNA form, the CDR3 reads TGTGCCAGCAGCCCGGGGGGCAGTGCAACTAATGAAAAACTGTTTTTT.

The CDR3 region is CASSESVAQYF. The DNA for the CDR3 is TGTGCCAGCAGTGAATCGGTGGCCCAGTACTTC. This chain links TRBV2 with TRBJ2-5; unclear D gene. V was cut by 2 bases and J by 9 bases, with 7 bases left in between. This CDR3 contains 11 residues. Germline V gene lookup returns CDR1 SNHLY and CDR2 FYNNEI.

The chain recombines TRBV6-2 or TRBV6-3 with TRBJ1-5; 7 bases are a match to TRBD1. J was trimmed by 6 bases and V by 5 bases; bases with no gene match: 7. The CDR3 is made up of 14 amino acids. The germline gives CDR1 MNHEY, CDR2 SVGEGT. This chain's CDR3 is CASSAGTAGQPQHF. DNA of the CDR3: TGTGCCAGCAGTGCCGGGACAGCGGGTCAGCCCCAGCATTTT.

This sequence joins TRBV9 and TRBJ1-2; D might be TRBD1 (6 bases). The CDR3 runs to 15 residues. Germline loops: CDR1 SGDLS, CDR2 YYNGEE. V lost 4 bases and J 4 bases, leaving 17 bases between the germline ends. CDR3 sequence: CASSLKAGTTYGYTF. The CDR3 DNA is TGTGCCAGCAGCCTCAAGGCCGGGACAACCTATGGCTACACCTTC.

This chain's CDR3 is CASSQDSTGGYEQYF. CDR3 nucleotides: TGCGCCAGCAGCCAAGATAGCACAGGGGGCTACGAGCAGTACTTC. The chain uses TRBV4-1 and TRBJ2-7; 8 bases fit TRBD1. Germline V gene sequence: CDR1 MGHRA, CDR2 YSYEKL. The CDR3 is 15 amino acids. J gave up 3 bases and V 0 bases, and 4 bases lay outside the gene matches.

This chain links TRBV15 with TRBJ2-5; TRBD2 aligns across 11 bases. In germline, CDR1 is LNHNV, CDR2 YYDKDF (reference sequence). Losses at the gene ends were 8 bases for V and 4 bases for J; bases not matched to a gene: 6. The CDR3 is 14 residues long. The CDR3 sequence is CATLSGGVRETQYF. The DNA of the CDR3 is TGTGCCACCCTTAGCGGGGGGGTAAGAGAGACCCAGTACTTC.

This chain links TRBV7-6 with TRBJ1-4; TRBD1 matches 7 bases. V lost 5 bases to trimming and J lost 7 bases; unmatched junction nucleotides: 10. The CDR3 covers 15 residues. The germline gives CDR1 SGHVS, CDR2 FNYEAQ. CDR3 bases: TGTGCCAGCAGCACAACTCCAGGGGGAATTGAAAAACTGTTTTTT. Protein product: CASSTTPGGIEKLFF.

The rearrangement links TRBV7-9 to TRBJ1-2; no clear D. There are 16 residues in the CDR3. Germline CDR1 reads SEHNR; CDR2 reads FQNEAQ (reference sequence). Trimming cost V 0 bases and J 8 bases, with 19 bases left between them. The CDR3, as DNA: TGTGCCAGCAGCTTAGCAAAAAGGGCCCCTCCGGGAGGCTACACCTTC. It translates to CASSLAKRAPPGGYTF.

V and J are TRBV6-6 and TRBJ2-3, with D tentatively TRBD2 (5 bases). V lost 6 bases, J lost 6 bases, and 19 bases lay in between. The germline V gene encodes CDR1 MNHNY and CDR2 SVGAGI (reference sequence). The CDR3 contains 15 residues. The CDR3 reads CASRPPPGLADTQYF. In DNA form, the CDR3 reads TGTGCCAGCAGGCCCCCCCCGGGCTTAGCGGATACGCAGTATTTT.

The CDR3 coding sequence is TGCAGCGTTCAGTCCGCATCCTACGAGCAGTACTTC. It translates to CSVQSASYEQYF. V and J are TRBV29-1 and TRBJ2-7; D is undetermined. The germline V and J ends were trimmed by 5 bases and 1 base, with 9 bases remaining between them. CDR3 size: 12 residues. Germline values: CDR1 SQVTM, CDR2 ANQGSEA.

The DNA for the CDR3 is TGTGCCAGTAGTCTTGGACTAGCCCGGGAGACCCAGTACTTC. Protein: CASSLGLARETQYF. The chain links TRBV19 to TRBJ2-5; TRBD2 matches at 8 bases. Germline CDR1 reads LNHDA; CDR2 reads SQIVND (reference sequence). J lost 5 bases, V lost 5 bases, and 7 bases had no gene match. This CDR3 has 14 amino acids. Variable domain in full (rest from reference TRBV19 and TRBJ2-5): DGGITQSPKYLFRKEGQNVTLSCEQNLNHDAMYWYRQDPGQGLRLIYYSQIVNDFQKGDIAEGYSVSREKKESFPLTVTSAQKNPTAFYLCASSLGLARETQYFGPGTRLLVL.

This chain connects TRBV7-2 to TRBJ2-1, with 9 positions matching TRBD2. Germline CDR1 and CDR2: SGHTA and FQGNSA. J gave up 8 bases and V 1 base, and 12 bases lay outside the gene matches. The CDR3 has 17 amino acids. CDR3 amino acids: CASSLGALRGGADEQFF. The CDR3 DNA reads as TGTGCCAGCAGCTTAGGGGCCCTACGCGGGGGGGCCGATGAGCAGTTCTTC.

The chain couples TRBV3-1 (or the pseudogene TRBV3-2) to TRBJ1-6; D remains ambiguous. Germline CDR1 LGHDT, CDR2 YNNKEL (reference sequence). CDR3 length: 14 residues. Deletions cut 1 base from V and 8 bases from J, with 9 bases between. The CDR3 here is CASSQGSMDSPLHF. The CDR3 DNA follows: TGTGCCAGCAGCCAAGGGAGTATGGATTCACCCCTCCACTTT.

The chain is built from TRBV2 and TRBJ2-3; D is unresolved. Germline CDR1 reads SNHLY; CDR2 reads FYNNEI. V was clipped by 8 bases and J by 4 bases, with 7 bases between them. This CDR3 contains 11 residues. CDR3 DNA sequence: TGTGCCAGCGGCCGGGCAGATACGCAGTATTTT. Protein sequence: CASGRADTQYF.

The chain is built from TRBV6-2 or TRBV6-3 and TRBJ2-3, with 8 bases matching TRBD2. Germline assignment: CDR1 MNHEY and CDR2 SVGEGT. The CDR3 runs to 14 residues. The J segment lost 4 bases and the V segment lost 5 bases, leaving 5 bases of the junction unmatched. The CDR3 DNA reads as TGTGCCAGCAGTCTCGGGGGGGTGGCAGATACGCAGTATTTT. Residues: CASSLGGVADTQYF.

CDR3 nucleotide sequence: TGCGCCAGCAGCCAAGAAGGAGGATGGATGAATTCACCCCTCCACTTT. This encodes CASSQEGGWMNSPLHF. The J gene is TRBJ1-6, the V gene TRBV4-1; D gene uncertain. V dropped 0 bases and J dropped 7 bases, with 13 bases sitting between them. The CDR3 is 16 amino acids. Germline CDR1 and CDR2: MGHRA and YSYEKL.

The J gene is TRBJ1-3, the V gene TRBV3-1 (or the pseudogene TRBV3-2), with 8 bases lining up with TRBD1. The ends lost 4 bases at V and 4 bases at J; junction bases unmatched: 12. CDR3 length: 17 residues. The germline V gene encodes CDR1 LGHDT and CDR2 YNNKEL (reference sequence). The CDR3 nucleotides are TGTGCCAGCAGCCGGGACAGGAGAATAGAAGGAGGAAACACCATATATTTT. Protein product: CASSRDRRIEGGNTIYF.

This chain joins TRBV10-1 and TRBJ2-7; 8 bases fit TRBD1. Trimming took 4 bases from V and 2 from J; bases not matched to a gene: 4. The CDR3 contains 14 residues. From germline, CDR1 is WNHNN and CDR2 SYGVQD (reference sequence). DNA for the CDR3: TGCGCCAGCAGTGCCGGACAGGGCACCTACGAGCAGTACTTC. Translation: CASSAGQGTYEQYF.

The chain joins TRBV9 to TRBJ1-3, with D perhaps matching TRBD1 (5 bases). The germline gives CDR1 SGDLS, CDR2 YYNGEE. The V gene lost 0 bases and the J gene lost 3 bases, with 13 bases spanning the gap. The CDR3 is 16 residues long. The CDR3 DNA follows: TGTGCCAGCAGCGTAGCGCCCGGGGGGAATGGAAACACCATATATTTT. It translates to CASSVAPGGNGNTIYF. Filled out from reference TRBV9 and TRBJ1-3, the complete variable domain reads DSGVTQTPKHLITATGQRVTLRCSPRSGDLSVYWYQQSLDQGLQFLIQYYNGEERAKGNILERFSAQQFPDLHSELNLSSLELGDSALYFCASSVAPGGNGNTIYFGEGSWLTVV.

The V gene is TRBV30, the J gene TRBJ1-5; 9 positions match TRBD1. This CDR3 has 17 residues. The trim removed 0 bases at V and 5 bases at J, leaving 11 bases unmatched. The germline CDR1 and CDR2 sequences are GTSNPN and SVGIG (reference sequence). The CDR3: CAWSVPLTGGYDQPQHF. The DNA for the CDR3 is TGTGCCTGGAGTGTACCCCTTACAGGGGGCTACGATCAGCCCCAGCATTTT.

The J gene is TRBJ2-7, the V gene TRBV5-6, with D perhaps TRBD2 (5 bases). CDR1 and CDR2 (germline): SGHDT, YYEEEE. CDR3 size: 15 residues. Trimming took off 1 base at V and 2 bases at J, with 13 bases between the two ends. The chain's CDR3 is CASSLRRSKAYEQYF. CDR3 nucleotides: TGTGCCAGCAGCTTGAGGAGGTCCAAAGCCTACGAGCAGTACTTC.